This T cell receptor beta chain was found in a study of shared clonotypes between healthy human individuals. For the study at large: The study enrolled a couple of women and three men aged 18 to 49. The study, taken as a whole, reports: Estimated clonotype richness was generally higher in naive than memory subsets.

A note on this clone: Antigen unknown.

This CDR3 has 16 amino acids. CDR1 is MDHEN and CDR2 is SYDVKM in the germline V gene. V lost 6 bases, J lost 1 base, and 15 bases lay in between. Only in-frame clones appear in the TCRdb table, and some are missing; sequencing was by immunoSEQ multiplex PCR. The sample yields over a million clones, more than 95% seen once. The chain employs TRBV28 and TRBJ2-2, with D possibly TRBD2 on 5 matching bases. This receptor was identified in a man aged 25 to 40 in good health. The sequenced sample was naive CD4+ T cells sorted from blood. Stated subset: CD45RA+ positively selected. The CDR3 region has the DNA TGTGCCAGCAGACTATTTGGGAGTCTGAACACCGGGGAGCTGTTTTTT. Translated, it gives CASRLFGSLNTGELFF.